This TCR beta chain was found in a study of cytomegalovirus exposure and HLA in healthy donors. Study outcomes and limitations: Solely CMV serostatus was available to characterize immune exposure. Many donors shared some public TCRs, even though most TCR sequences were rare. According to the study, 150 to 200 TCR beta chains were cytomegalovirus-associated. In vitro data verified a few CMV-associated chains as specific for CMV antigens.

About this clone: Its antigen is unknown.

In the PCR, 60 Vbeta and 13 Jbeta primers were used. Data came from immunoSEQ multiplex PCR; TCRdb stores just in-frame clones and leaves some out. The data hold 150,000 to 200,000 clones, with 60% to 85% observed a single time. The germline CDR1 and CDR2 sequences are SNHLY and FYNNEI. V was trimmed by 8 bases and J by 12 bases, leaving 17 bases between them. This CDR3 is 12 amino acids long. The sequence was collected from a woman aged 30 to 39 in good health and CMV-seronegative. Sequenced input: PBMCs. The chain joins TRBV2 to TRBJ2-4, with TRBD2 as a possible D gene (5 bases). CDR3 amino acids: CASLSLGDGQYF. The CDR3 DNA reads TGTGCCAGCCTTAGCCTCGGGGATGGTCAGTACTTC.